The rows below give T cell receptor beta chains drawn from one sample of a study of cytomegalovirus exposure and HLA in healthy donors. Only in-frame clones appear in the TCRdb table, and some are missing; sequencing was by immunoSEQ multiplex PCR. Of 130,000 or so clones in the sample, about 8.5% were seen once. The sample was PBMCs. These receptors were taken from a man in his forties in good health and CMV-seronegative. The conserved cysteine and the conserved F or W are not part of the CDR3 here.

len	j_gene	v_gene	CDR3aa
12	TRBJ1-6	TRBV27	ASSFGTESDSLH
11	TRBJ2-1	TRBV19	ASSIGQIDEQF
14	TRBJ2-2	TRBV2	ASSEEAPANTGELF
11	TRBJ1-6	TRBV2	ASIQGGYSPLH
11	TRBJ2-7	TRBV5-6	ASSLRLRDEQY
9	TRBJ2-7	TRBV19	ASMRGYEQY
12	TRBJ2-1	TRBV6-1	ASSGGSLYNEQF
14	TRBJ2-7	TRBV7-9	ASSLVPVGQFYEQY
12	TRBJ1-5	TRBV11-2	ASSPATGDQPQH
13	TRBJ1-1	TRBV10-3	AISRTGEAVTEAF
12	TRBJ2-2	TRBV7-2	ASSLRGNTGELF
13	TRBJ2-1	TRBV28	ASSWGGTSVSEQF
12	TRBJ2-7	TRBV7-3	ASSSQGQSNEQY
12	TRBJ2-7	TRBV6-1	ASSEPGVGYEQY
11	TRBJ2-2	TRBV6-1	ASTRDRMGELF
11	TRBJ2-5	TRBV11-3	ASSFDREETQY
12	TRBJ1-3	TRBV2	ASIEGASGNTIY
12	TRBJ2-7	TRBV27	ASSTDRSSYEQY
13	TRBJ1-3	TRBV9	ASSVGQGEGNTIY
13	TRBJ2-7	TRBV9	ASSESGQGAYEQY
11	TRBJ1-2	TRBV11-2	ASSLDGNYGYT
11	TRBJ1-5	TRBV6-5	ATSPYSNQPQH
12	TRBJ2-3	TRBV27	ASRGLAGTDTQY
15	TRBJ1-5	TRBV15	ATSIKLAAGGVQPQH
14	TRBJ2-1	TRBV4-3	ASSFRQGSPYNEQF
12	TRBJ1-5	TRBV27	ASSPDRAYQPQH
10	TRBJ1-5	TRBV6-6	ASSYSGQPQH
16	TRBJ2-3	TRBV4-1	ASSQDPLAGGPTDTQY
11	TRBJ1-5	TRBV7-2	ASSLDRYQPQH
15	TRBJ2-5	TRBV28	ASSLLSTSGGVETQY
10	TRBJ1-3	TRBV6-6	ASSSRGNTIY
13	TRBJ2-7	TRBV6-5	ASRGYQGSPYEQY
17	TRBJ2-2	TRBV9	ASSVAFVSGGTNTGELF
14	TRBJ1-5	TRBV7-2	ASSLAGGYSNQPQH
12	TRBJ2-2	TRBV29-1	SVLRTGNTGELF
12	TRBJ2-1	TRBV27	ASSSGTGLNEQF
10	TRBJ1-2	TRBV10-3	AIRGTGYGYT
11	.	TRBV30	AWRLAGIDEQY
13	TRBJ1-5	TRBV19	ASSIRRGSNQPQH
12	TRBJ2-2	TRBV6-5	ASSYSRGFGELF
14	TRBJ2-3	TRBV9	ASSVGTVSSTDTQY